What follows describes a single TCR beta chain. Clones were sequenced by immunoSEQ multiplex PCR, and TCRdb holds only the in-frame ones, with some missing. The sample gives about 6,200 clones, roughly 79% of which show up once; about 17% is in the top ten. The germline CDR1 and CDR2 sequences are KGHSH and LQKENI. This CDR3 is 13 amino acids long. Trimming took off 2 bases at V and 1 base at J, with 6 bases between the two ends. This sample is part of a study of preoperative IRX-2 immunotherapy in early breast cancer. Documented treatment: preoperative locoregional IRX-2 cytokine immunotherapy. The receptor was isolated from a human donor with breast cancer. V and J are TRBV18 and TRBJ2-7, with D uncertain. Sequencing was performed on tumor tissue, taken before IRX-2 immunotherapy. As DNA, the CDR3 is TGTGCCAGCTCACCAGGCAGGTCCTACGAGCAGTACTTC. It translates to CASSPGRSYEQYF.